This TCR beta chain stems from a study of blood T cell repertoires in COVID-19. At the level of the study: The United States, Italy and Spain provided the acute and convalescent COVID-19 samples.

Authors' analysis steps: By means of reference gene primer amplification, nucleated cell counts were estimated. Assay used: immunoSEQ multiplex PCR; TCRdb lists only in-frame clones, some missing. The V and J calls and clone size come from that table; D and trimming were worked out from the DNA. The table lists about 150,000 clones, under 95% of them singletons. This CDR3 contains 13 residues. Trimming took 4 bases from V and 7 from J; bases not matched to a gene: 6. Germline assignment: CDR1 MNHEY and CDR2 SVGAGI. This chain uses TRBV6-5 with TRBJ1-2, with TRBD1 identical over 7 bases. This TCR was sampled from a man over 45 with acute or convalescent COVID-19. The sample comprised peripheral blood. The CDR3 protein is CASSWTGLGGYTF. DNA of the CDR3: TGTGCCAGCAGTTGGACAGGCCTCGGTGGCTACACCTTC.